This TCR beta chain appears in the sequencing data of a study of cytomegalovirus exposure and HLA in healthy donors. Clones were read by immunoSEQ multiplex PCR, and TCRdb kept only the in-frame ones, dropping some. The sample comprises 200,000 to 250,000 clones, 87% of which are singletons, and 1.5% to 2% rests with the top ten. Germline CDR1 SGHVS, CDR2 FQNEAQ. Trimming shortened V by 5 bases and J by 3 bases, and 22 bases separated the two germline ends. The CDR3 is 17 residues long. The chain is built from TRBV7-8 and TRBJ1-1, with D unclear. Sequenced sample: PBMCs. This receptor was identified in a woman aged 18-29 years in good health and CMV-seropositive. The CDR3 spells CASSPTLLVGRDTEAFF. The DNA for the CDR3 is TGTGCCAGCAGCCCGACCCTCCTCGTGGGCAGAGACACTGAAGCTTTCTTT.